Listed here are 24 T cell receptor beta chains from one sample, sequenced in a study of blood T cells in healthy people across ages. The authors ran a second PCR of about 7 to 11 cycles using a sample-barcoded 5' primer and a J-beta primer mix. From the 5' RACE reads, TCRdb called clonotypes with MiXCR, one entry per CDR3 protein. This table has about 1.4 million distinct CDR3 sequences, approximately 59% appearing once. Sequencing input: blood. These receptors were obtained from a man aged 18-30 years in good health.

The chain has TRBV5-1 and TRBJ1-2; the D is unclear. V was cut by 3 bases and J by 6 bases, with 21 bases left in between. CDR3 length: 16 amino acids. Germline V lookup: CDR1 SGHRS, CDR2 YFSETQ. This CDR3 reads CASSSQNPGAGDGYTF. CDR3 sequence (DNA): TGCGCCAGCAGCTCACAAAATCCAGGAGCCGGAGATGGCTACACCTTC. The full variable domain, with the rest looked up from reference TRBV5-1 and TRBJ1-2, is KAGVTQTPRYLIKTRGQQVTLSCSPISGHRSVSWYQQTPGQGLQFLFEYFSETQRNKGNFPGRFSGRQFSNSRSEMNVSTLELGDSALYLCASSSQNPGAGDGYTFGSGTRLTVV.

This sequence joins TRBV7-2 and TRBJ2-7, with 7 bases fitting TRBD2. Losses at the gene ends were 2 bases for V and 7 bases for J; bases not matched to a gene: 11. The CDR3 consists of 15 residues. The germline gives CDR1 SGHTA, CDR2 FQGNSA. CDR3 sequence (DNA): TGTGCCAGCAGCTTACCCCCCCGGGGACTACAAGAGCAGTACTTC. Its translation is CASSLPPRGLQEQYF.

This chain links TRBV5-1 with TRBJ2-3, with TRBD1 identical over 7 bases. The CDR3 sequence is 16 residues long. J was trimmed by 2 bases and V by 1 base; bases with no gene match: 7. Per germline, CDR1 SGHRS and CDR2 YFSETQ. In DNA, the CDR3 is TGCGCCAGCAGCTTGTTCGACAGGGCATACACAGATACGCAGTATTTT. Its protein product is CASSLFDRAYTDTQYF.

V usage is TRBV4-1 and J usage is TRBJ2-5; D is possibly TRBD1 or TRBD2 (5 bases each). The V gene lost 4 bases and the J gene lost 6 bases, with 12 bases spanning the gap. The CDR3 consists of 13 residues. Germline V CDR1 and CDR2: MGHRA, YSYEKL. DNA of the CDR3: TGCGCCAGCAGCCTAGGGACCGAAAAGACCCAGTACTTC. Residues: CASSLGTEKTQYF.

The genes are TRBV16 and TRBJ2-7; 7 bases align to TRBD2. Germline values: CDR1 KGHSY, CDR2 FQNENV. The CDR3 covers 16 residues. Unmatched junction bases numbered 9, after V lost 4 bases and J lost 0 bases. The CDR3 spells CASSPFGEGFSYEQYF. The CDR3 DNA sequence: TGTGCCAGCAGCCCCTTTGGGGAGGGTTTCTCCTACGAGCAGTACTTC.

The chain couples TRBV27 to TRBJ1-5; D is ambiguous. The CDR3 is made up of 15 amino acids. Germline-derived CDR1 and CDR2 are MNHEY and SMNVEV (reference sequence). V lost 3 bases and J 0 bases, leaving 9 bases between the germline ends. CDR3 sequence: CASSFIPYSNQPQHF. Here the CDR3 DNA reads TGTGCCAGCAGTTTTATTCCTTATAGCAATCAGCCCCAGCATTTT.

This chain uses TRBV3-1 with TRBJ2-6; 9 bases are a match to TRBD2. The CDR3 is 16 residues long. With V trimmed by 4 bases and J by 0 bases, 1 base remained unmatched. CDR1 is LGHDT and CDR2 is YNNKEL in the germline V gene (reference sequence). CDR3 sequence (DNA): TGTGCCAGCAGCCCAGCGGGAGGCTCTGGGGCCAACGTCCTGACTTTC. Translating gives CASSPAGGSGANVLTF. The entire variable domain, with the rest obtained from reference TRBV3-1 and TRBJ2-6, is as follows: DTAVSQTPKYLVTQMGNDKSIKCEQNLGHDTMYWYKQDSKKFLKIMFSYNNKELIINETVPNRFSPKSPDKAHLNLHINSLELGDSAVYFCASSPAGGSGANVLTFGAGSRLTVL.

V is TRBV20-1 and J is TRBJ2-4; D perhaps matches TRBD1 (6 bases). The J call is doubtful: the DNA matches TRBJ2-7 better. In germline, CDR1 is DFQATT, CDR2 SNEGSKA (reference sequence). CDR3 size: 12 residues. The CDR3, as DNA: TGCAGTGCCCGTGACTACAGGGACGAGCAGTACTTC. It encodes CSARDYRDEQYF.

CDR3 sequence (DNA): TGTGCCAGCAGTTCGGGCCGAGGGAGAGCCTACCAAGAGACCCAGTACTTC. It is translated as CASSSGRGRAYQETQYF. The chain employs TRBV27 and TRBJ2-5; D is possibly TRBD2 (5 bases). This CDR3 has 17 residues. Germline V gene data show CDR1 as MNHEY and CDR2 as SMNVEV (reference sequence). The ends were cut back, 4 bases at V and 0 bases at J, with 18 bases in the middle.

This clonotype was seen more than once but under ten times. J is TRBJ2-6 and V is TRBV12-3 or TRBV12-4; D possibly corresponds to TRBD2 (6 bases). V lost 7 bases to trimming and J lost 2 bases, with 24 bases between them. The CDR3 extends over 19 amino acids. The CDR3 is CASTPFLSQEGAGANVLTF. DNA for the CDR3: TGTGCCAGCACCCCCTTCTTGAGCCAGGAGGGTGCTGGGGCCAACGTCCTGACTTTC.

The V call is TRBV6-5, the J call TRBJ2-7, with TRBD2 identical over 7 bases. From germline, CDR1 is MNHEY and CDR2 SVGAGI. Germline trimming cut 9 bases from V and 3 bases from J; bases unmatched to any gene: 8. The CDR3 length is 13 residues. The CDR3 sequence is CASREAVLYEQYF. For the CDR3, the DNA is TGTGCCAGTCGGGAGGCAGTCCTCTACGAGCAGTACTTC.

This rearrangement joins TRBV20-1 to TRBJ2-5; a possible D gene is TRBD1 (7 bases). Trimming cost V 5 bases and J 7 bases, with 14 bases left between them. The CDR3 sequence is 12 residues long. Germline V CDR1 and CDR2: DFQATT, SNEGSKA (reference sequence). CDR3 residues: CSAHRGGGTQYF. The CDR3 DNA is TGCAGTGCTCACAGGGGAGGAGGGACCCAGTACTTC.

The chain is built from TRBV14 and TRBJ2-1; maybe TRBD2 (6 bases). Looked up from germline, CDR1 is SGHDN and CDR2 is FVKESK. The CDR3 runs 15 residues. V was clipped by 2 bases and J by 12 bases, with 20 bases between them. The DNA for the CDR3 is TGTGCCAGCAGCCAAATTGCGGGGTCTCGCCGGGGGCAGTTCTTC. Translated, it gives CASSQIAGSRRGQFF.

This clonotype has more than one count but fewer than ten. The genes are TRBV20-1 and TRBJ2-7; D possibly corresponds to TRBD1 (5 bases). V was shortened by 6 bases and J by 2 bases, with 17 bases between the two germline ends. Germline CDR1 DFQATT, CDR2 SNEGSKA (reference sequence). CDR3 length equals 14 residues. This CDR3 reads CSALPRVGTYEQYF. The CDR3 DNA sequence: TGCAGTGCCCTGCCCAGGGTTGGGACCTACGAGCAGTACTTC.

Concerning this clonotype: One end of the junction is discordant with germline, which a read error may explain. The genes are TRBV11-2 and TRBJ2-1, with 7 bases lining up with TRBD1. This CDR3 spans 16 amino acids. Germline CDR1 reads SGHAT; CDR2 reads FQNNGV. In DNA form, the CDR3 reads TGTGCCAGCGGCTTAGGGTTGGGACAGCATTACAATGAGCAGTTCTTC. It codes for CASGLGLGQHYNEQFF.

The rearrangement joins TRBV6-1 to TRBJ1-4; the D gene is possibly TRBD1 (6 bases). V gave up 5 bases and J gave up 4 bases, with 20 bases separating them. This CDR3 contains 17 residues. The V gene's germline CDR1 is MNHNS and CDR2 SASEGT. The CDR3 sequence: CASSRRGQGPRNEKLFF. DNA for the CDR3: TGTGCCAGCAGTCGCCGCGGGCAGGGGCCCCGTAATGAAAAACTGTTTTTT.

The chain is built from TRBV10-3 and TRBJ2-5; D unclear. Trimming removed 0 bases at V and 2 bases at J, with 10 bases between. In germline, CDR1 is ENHRY, CDR2 SYGVKD. CDR3 length equals 15 residues. The CDR3: CAISESPALQETQYF. CDR3 in DNA: TGTGCCATCAGTGAGTCTCCGGCTTTACAAGAGACCCAGTACTTC.

The rearrangement joins TRBV20-1 to TRBJ2-1; no clear D gene. The CDR3 has 17 amino acids. The germline V gene has CDR1 DFQATT and CDR2 SNEGSKA (reference sequence). Trimming stripped 0 bases from V and 0 bases from J, with 15 bases between. This chain's CDR3 is CSARDTRRSSSYNEQFF. In DNA, the CDR3 is TGCAGTGCTAGAGACACTCGCCGGTCGAGCTCCTACAATGAGCAGTTCTTC.

In this sample, this clonotype turned up once. The CDR3 DNA reads as TGCAGTGCTAGAGGACCGGAACAGGGACTCGATGAGCAGTTCTTC. Its translation: CSARGPEQGLDEQFF. V usage is TRBV20-1 and J usage is TRBJ2-1; D might be TRBD1 or TRBD2, each matching 6 bases. V lost 1 base and J lost 8, with 18 bases in between. CDR3 length equals 15 residues. Germline CDR1 is DFQATT and CDR2 is SNEGSKA (reference sequence).

CDR3 amino acids: CASNLAGGYRETQYF. In DNA, the CDR3 is TGTGCCAGCAACCTTGCTGGGGGGTATCGGGAGACCCAGTACTTC. The gene calls are TRBV2 and TRBJ2-7, with D tentatively TRBD2 (6 bases). The end of the DNA is better explained by TRBJ2-5, so the J call may be wrong. This CDR3 is 15 amino acids long. CDR1 SNHLY and CDR2 FYNNEI come from the germline V gene.

The rearrangement links TRBV20-1 to TRBJ2-7; D remains unclear. This CDR3 has 15 residues. V was shortened by 4 bases and J by 5 bases, with 21 bases between the two germline ends. CDR1 DFQATT and CDR2 SNEGSKA come from the germline V gene (reference sequence). CDR3: CSATNLDNGGHEQYF. For the CDR3, the DNA is TGCAGTGCTACGAACCTAGACAACGGCGGCCACGAGCAGTACTTC.

The chain carries TRBV20-1 and TRBJ2-4, with D perhaps assigned TRBD1 or TRBD2 (6 bases each). The last part of the DNA fits TRBJ2-7 better; the J call may be wrong. CDR1 and CDR2 (germline): DFQATT, SNEGSKA (reference sequence). The CDR3 runs to 13 residues. CDR3 loop: CSAPTRRGAEQYF. The CDR3 nucleotides are TGCAGTGCTCCGACTAGAAGGGGGGCCGAGCAGTACTTC.

V and J are TRBV6-1 and TRBJ2-5; possible D gene TRBD2, 5 bases. Per the germline V gene, CDR1 is MNHNS and CDR2 is SASEGT. CDR3 size: 15 residues. Trimming took off 11 bases at V and 2 bases at J, with 21 bases between the two ends. CDR3 coding DNA: TGTGCCTCCCGACCACGGGAAAGGTGGCAAGAGACCCAGTACTTC. This translates into CASRPRERWQETQYF.

This clonotype came up a few times. V and J are TRBV4-1 and TRBJ1-2; TRBD1 agrees at 8 bases. V was clipped by 5 bases and J by 2 bases; unmatched bases: 4. The CDR3 length is 14 residues. The germline CDR1 and CDR2 sequences are MGHRA and YSYEKL. Here the CDR3 DNA reads TGCGCCAGCAGCAAACAGGGGGTAAACTATGGCTACACCTTC. Its translation is CASSKQGVNYGYTF.